These T cell receptor beta chains were read from a single sample in a study of Graves' ophthalmopathy and Graves' hyperthyroidism. TCRdb analysed the multiplex PCR reads with MiXCR anew, one entry per CDR3 protein. The table records almost 750,000 distinct CDR3 sequences, 35% to 50% of them present only once. Sequencing was carried out using peripheral blood. The receptors shown here come from an adult man with Graves' ophthalmopathy. The CDR3 runs from the conserved cysteine through the conserved F or W. Fields, in order: D gene, clone size, V gene, J gene, CDR3 protein, CDR3 DNA. A D gene is named only where the DNA matches it firmly. Expanded clones are given a class, and other clones once, few, many or no size at all.

.	.	TRBV12-3/TRBV12-4	TRBJ1-5	CASSFENQPQHF	TGTGCCAGCAGTTTCGAGAATCAGCCCCAGCATTTT
TRBD1	.	TRBV10-3	TRBJ2-7	CASSWGQEGEQYF	TGTGCCAGCAGTTGGGGACAGGAGGGGGAGCAGTACTTC
TRBD1	many	TRBV14	TRBJ1-4	CASRLTGAGEKLFF	TGTGCCAGCAGACTTACAGGGGCAGGTGAAAAACTGTTTTTT
.	.	TRBV2	TRBJ1-1	CASSPRGSARGTEAFF	TGTGCCAGCAGTCCTAGGGGCAGCGCGAGGGGCACTGAAGCTTTCTTT
.	few	TRBV20-1	TRBJ2-7	CSAYGREDYEQYF	TGCAGTGCTTACGGCAGGGAAGACTACGAGCAGTACTTC
.	many	TRBV10-3	TRBJ1-1	CASSPRTGGTEAFF	TGTGCCAGTAGTCCCCGGACCGGTGGAACTGAAGCTTTCTTT
TRBD2	.	TRBV9	TRBJ2-5	CASAMRETQETQYF	TGTGCCAGCGCTATGCGGGAGACCCAAGAGACCCAGTACTTC
.	many	TRBV7-9	TRBJ2-7	CASSLLTAHGQYF	TGTGCCAGCAGCTTACTTACGGCGCACGGGCAGTACTTC
TRBD1	few	TRBV4-3	TRBJ1-2	CASSDRDRGGYGYTF	TGCGCCAGCAGCGACAGGGACAGGGGAGGATATGGCTACACCTTC
.	.	TRBV4-1	TRBJ2-5	CASSQEPGSQETQYF	TGCGCCAGCAGCCAAGAACCAGGGTCCCAAGAGACCCAGTACTTC
.	.	TRBV10-3	TRBJ1-1	CASSSAGVRTEAFF	TGTGCCAGCAGTTCAGCAGGGGTTCGAACTGAAGCTTTCTTT
TRBD1	.	TRBV20-1	TRBJ2-5	CSASSNTGTGAPETQYF	TGCAGTGCTTCCTCGAACACCGGGACAGGGGCCCCAGAGACCCAGTACTTC
TRBD1	.	TRBV25-1	TRBJ2-7	CARTDRGGEQYF	TGTGCCAGAACCGACAGGGGCGGCGAGCAGTACTTC
TRBD1	.	TRBV19	TRBJ2-2	CASSGTVFSGELFF	TGTGCCAGTAGTGGGACAGTTTTTTCCGGGGAGCTGTTTTTT
TRBD1	few	TRBV10-3	TRBJ2-7	CASSYDRTGPSEQYF	TGTGCCAGCAGTTACGATAGGACAGGGCCAAGCGAGCAGTACTTC
.	many	TRBV10-3	TRBJ2-7	CAISGIQGLEQYF	TGTGCCATCAGTGGAATTCAGGGGCTCGAGCAGTACTTC
TRBD2	.	TRBV7-2	TRBJ2-6	CASSQDPGGGASGANVLTF	TGTGCCAGCAGCCAAGATCCTGGCGGGGGGGCATCTGGGGCCAACGTCCTGACTTTC
.	few	TRBV6-6	TRBJ2-7	CASSTKIQGYEQYF	TGTGCCAGCAGTACGAAAATCCAAGGCTACGAGCAGTACTTC
.	.	TRBV7-9	TRBJ2-7	CASSPRDMGYEQYF	TGTGCCAGCAGCCCCCGGGACATGGGCTACGAGCAGTACTTC
.	.	TRBV25-1	TRBJ1-2	CAIYDNAYGYTF	TGTGCCATCTATGACAATGCCTATGGCTACACCTTC
TRBD1	.	TRBV27	TRBJ2-5	CASSDFTGGAEETQYF	TGTGCCAGCAGTGATTTTACAGGGGGCGCGGAGGAGACCCAGTACTTC
.	many	TRBV7-9	TRBJ2-7	CASSFTDSYEQYF	TGTGCCAGCAGCTTTACAGACTCCTACGAGCAGTACTTC
.	.	TRBV12-3/TRBV12-4	TRBJ1-2	CASSLAGSSQNYTF	TGTGCCAGCAGTTTAGCAGGGTCCTCTCAGAACTACACCTTC
.	.	TRBV24-1	TRBJ1-5	CASRRVPTTSNQPQHF	TGCGCCAGCCGGAGGGTCCCCACTACTAGCAATCAGCCCCAGCATTTT
TRBD1	once	TRBV7-3	TRBJ2-7	CASSQGQIYEQYF	TGCGCCAGCAGCCAGGGACAGATCTACGAGCAGTACTTC
.	.	TRBV20-1	TRBJ1-6	CSASLGANSPLHF	TGCAGTGCTAGTCTAGGGGCAAATTCACCCCTCCACTTT
.	.	TRBV7-9	TRBJ2-2	CASSLVSGSLYQTGELFF	TGTGCCAGCAGCTTAGTCTCTGGGAGCCTCTACCAAACCGGGGAGCTGTTTTTT
TRBD1	once	TRBV7-9	TRBJ2-2	CASSLPDRIVEAGELFF	TGTGCCAGCAGCTTGCCGGACAGGATTGTCGAAGCCGGGGAGCTGTTTTTT
.	once	TRBV10-3	TRBJ2-2	CASSDPLSGELFF	TGTGCCAGCAGTGACCCCCTTAGCGGGGAGCTGTTTTTT
TRBD2	.	TRBV25-1	TRBJ2-7	CASSFLEERGEYEQYF	TGTGCCAGCAGTTTCCTCGAAGAGCGGGGGGAATACGAGCAGTACTTC
.	many	TRBV20-1	TRBJ2-5	CSAGKQETQYF	TGCAGTGCGGGCAAGCAAGAGACCCAGTACTTC
.	.	TRBV10-3	TRBJ1-2	CAIREGGFGYTF	TGTGCCATCAGGGAGGGAGGGTTTGGCTACACCTTC
.	many	TRBV7-8	TRBJ1-1	CASSPIVEGLDTEAFF	TGTGCCAGCAGCCCAATAGTTGAGGGTTTGGACACTGAAGCTTTCTTT
TRBD2	.	TRBV2	TRBJ2-5	CASSYGLLADQETQYF	TGTGCCAGCAGTTACGGATTACTAGCGGACCAAGAGACCCAGTACTTC
.	many	TRBV9	TRBJ1-1	CASSEGMNTEAFF	TGTGCCAGCAGCGAGGGAATGAACACTGAAGCTTTCTTT
TRBD2	few	TRBV7-9	TRBJ2-7	CASSRGTSGVYEQYF	TGCGCCAGCAGCCGAGGGACTAGCGGAGTCTACGAGCAGTACTTC
.	.	TRBV7-3	TRBJ2-7	CASSPGVGGGYEQYF	TGTGCCAGCAGCCCAGGGGTTGGTGGGGGGTACGAGCAGTACTTC
.	many	TRBV19	TRBJ1-5	CASSPSGYQPQHF	TGTGCCAGTTCTCCATCTGGGTATCAGCCCCAGCATTTT
.	.	TRBV2	TRBJ2-5	CASSQDPVLETQYF	TGTGCCAGCAGCCAAGACCCGGTTTTGGAGACCCAGTACTTC
TRBD2	.	TRBV20-1	TRBJ2-7	CSARTSRGIYEQYF	TGCAGTGCCAGGACTAGCCGGGGGATCTACGAGCAGTACTTC
TRBD2	few	TRBV20-1	TRBJ2-7	CSASSTQRGNYEQYF	TGCAGTGCTAGCTCGACCCAGCGGGGGAACTACGAGCAGTACTTC
.	many	TRBV19	TRBJ1-5	CASSSLAGDQPQHF	TGTGCCAGTAGTTCATTGGCGGGGGATCAGCCCCAGCATTTT
.	few	TRBV5-4	TRBJ1-2	CASSLAMEGSGYTF	TGTGCCAGCAGCTTGGCCATGGAGGGGTCTGGCTACACCTTC
.	.	TRBV9	TRBJ1-1	CASSVESDGLNSEAFF	TGTGCCAGCAGCGTGGAGTCTGACGGGCTGAACTCTGAAGCTTTCTTT
.	.	TRBV7-6	TRBJ2-3	CASRGITDTQYF	TGTGCCAGTAGGGGCATCACAGATACGCAGTATTTT
.	many	TRBV7-2	TRBJ2-6	CASYDISGANVLTF	TGTGCCAGCTATGATATATCTGGGGCCAACGTCCTGACTTTC
.	few	TRBV7-9	TRBJ1-1	CASSLPRLTEAFF	TGTGCCAGCAGCTTACCCAGGCTTACTGAAGCTTTCTTT
TRBD2	.	TRBV20-1	TRBJ2-5	CSARDLQLAGWETQYF	TGCAGTGCTAGAGATTTACAACTAGCGGGTTGGGAGACCCAGTACTTC
.	many	TRBV10-3	TRBJ1-6	CAISDEYLNSPLHF	TGTGCCATCAGTGACGAGTACCTCAATTCACCCCTCCACTTT
.	many	TRBV2	TRBJ2-7	CASSEDWGSFYEQYF	TGTGCCAGCAGTGAAGACTGGGGGAGTTTCTACGAGCAGTACTTC
TRBD1	few	TRBV20-1	TRBJ1-2	CSASTGQVFVYGYTF	TGCAGTGCTAGTACAGGACAGGTGTTTGTCTATGGCTACACCTTC
TRBD1	.	TRBV15	TRBJ1-2	CATSSVLQGARGGYTF	TGTGCCACCAGCAGTGTCCTACAGGGGGCCCGGGGTGGCTACACCTTC
TRBD1	.	TRBV19	TRBJ2-7	CASSTTGVYSEQYF	TGTGCCAGTAGTACAACAGGGGTGTATAGCGAGCAGTACTTC
.	few	TRBV10-3	TRBJ2-2	CAISDLVGSVKTGELFF	TGTGCCATCAGTGATCTTGTAGGGTCAGTCAAGACCGGGGAGCTGTTTTTT
TRBD2	.	TRBV24-1	TRBJ2-5	CATSVAGGRETQYF	TGTGCCACCAGTGTAGCGGGGGGGCGAGAGACCCAGTACTTC
TRBD1	.	TRBV6-5	TRBJ2-7	CASSEGQVREQYF	TGTGCCAGCAGTGAGGGACAGGTACGCGAGCAGTACTTC
.	many	TRBV2	TRBJ1-2	CASSEVQYGYTF	TGTGCCAGCAGTGAGGTCCAGTATGGCTACACCTTC
.	.	TRBV13	TRBJ1-2	CASSKEVARAYGYTF	TGTGCCAGCAGCAAAGAGGTTGCCAGGGCGTATGGCTACACCTTC
.	many	TRBV7-9	TRBJ1-2	CASSVLSFSYGYTF	TGTGCCAGCAGCGTACTATCCTTCTCCTATGGCTACACCTTC